This T cell receptor beta chain is from a study of T cells in Graves' hyperthyroidism and ophthalmopathy. The TCR beta CDR3 regions underwent amplification using RNA transcripts as the source. Primed by the HTBI set, a first-round RT-PCR was run on the TCR CDR3. TCRdb re-derived calls from the multiplex PCR reads in MiXCR, one entry per CDR3 protein. Among over 650,000 distinct CDR3 sequences listed, over 40% were seen once. Points from the study as a whole: Ophthalmopathy was predicted by the model a median of approximately 6 months ahead of onset. Also found in blood were most expanded thyroid clonotypes above 0.001. By a 13 V-J model, ophthalmopathy was set apart from stable hyperthyroidism.

Uncontrolled infections, other autoimmune diseases, pregnancy or lactation led to exclusion of patients. Per germline, CDR1 SGHDN and CDR2 FVKESK. The CDR3 extends over 15 amino acids. V was clipped by 5 bases and J by 1 base; unmatched bases: 7. Concerning this clonotype: Its cognate antigen is unknown.

The chain combines TRBV14 with TRBJ2-7, with 8 nucleotides matching TRBD2. The sample consisted of peripheral blood or thyroid tissue (not recorded which). This TCR was sampled from an adult man with Graves' disease, either hyperthyroidism or ophthalmopathy (not recorded which). The CDR3 nucleotides are TGTGCCAGCAGCTTATACGCGGGGGGATCCTACGAGCAGTACTTC. Protein product: CASSLYAGGSYEQYF.